The 16 T cell receptor beta chains reported below all come from one sample, sequenced in a study of T cell clonotyping in hematopoietic cell transplantation. The repertoire was sequenced with immunoSEQ multiplex PCR; TCRdb's copy has only in-frame clones and lacks some. This repertoire shows roughly 5,200 clones, 19% found once; its top ten account for 21%. Sequenced here: PBMCs, sampled 180 days after allogeneic stem cell transplant. The receptors stem from a male patient under 35 who had an allogeneic stem cell transplant, so the T cells may come from the graft donor. Some clones in this sample may be carry-over from other donors' samples.

The chain carries TRBV29-1 and TRBJ2-7; D ambiguous. Deletions cut 5 bases from V and 4 bases from J, with 15 bases between. Germline V gene lookup returns CDR1 SQVTM and CDR2 ANQGSEA. The CDR3 extends over 13 amino acids. The CDR3 here is CSVRPSLGYEQYF. In DNA form, the CDR3 reads TGCAGCGTTCGTCCCAGTCTAGGGTACGAGCAGTACTTC.

The gene calls are TRBV30 and TRBJ2-5; unclear D gene. Trimming left V 2 bases short and J 1 base short, with 14 bases between. This CDR3 has 15 amino acids. CDR1 and CDR2 from the germline V gene are GTSNPN and SVGIG (reference sequence). CDR3 nucleotides: TGTGCCTGGAGTCCAACCGACATCTTCCAAGAGACCCAGTACTTC. It is translated as CAWSPTDIFQETQYF. Supplemented by reference TRBV30 and TRBJ2-5, the full variable domain reads SQTIHQWPATLVQPVGSPLSLECTVEGTSNPNLYWYRQAAGRGLQLLFYSVGIGQISSEVPQNLSASRPQDRQFILSSKKLLLSDSGFYLCAWSPTDIFQETQYFGPGTRLLVL.

V and J are TRBV6-1 and TRBJ2-5; no clear D gene. V lost 4 bases and J 5 bases, leaving 11 bases between the germline ends. Germline V gene sequence: CDR1 MNHNS, CDR2 SASEGT. The CDR3 is 13 residues long. The CDR3 is CASSADIPETQYF. The CDR3 coding sequence is TGTGCCAGCAGTGCAGACATTCCCGAGACCCAGTACTTC.

This clone is medium-sized. Other DNA sequences within the sample encode an identical CDR3. The chain employs TRBV5-6 and TRBJ2-7; D gene ambiguous. Germline V gene data show CDR1 as SGHDT and CDR2 as YYEEEE. Trimming pared 4 bases from V and 0 bases from J, leaving 5 bases between. The CDR3 is made up of 12 amino acids. CDR3 DNA: TGTGCCAGCAGCCTCAGCTCCTACGAGCAGTACTTC. This gives the protein CASSLSSYEQYF.

In its sample, this clone was seen a few times. The chain is built from TRBV29-1 and TRBJ2-2; no definite D call. Looked up from germline, CDR1 is SQVTM and CDR2 is ANQGSEA. Trimming stripped 7 bases from V and 3 bases from J, with 9 bases between. The length of the CDR3 is 12 residues. CDR3 sequence: CSAPGDTGELFF. The CDR3 bases are TGCAGCGCTCCCGGTGACACCGGGGAGCTGTTTTTT.

The rearrangement links TRBV30 to TRBJ2-7, with D hard to call. CDR1 is GTSNPN and CDR2 is SVGIG in the germline V gene (reference sequence). The V end was cut by 0 bases, the J end by 4 bases, with 7 bases between. The CDR3 length is 12 residues. CDR3: CAWSVTGYEQYF. The CDR3 DNA is TGTGCCTGGAGTGTCACCGGGTACGAGCAGTACTTC. The full variable domain, rest sourced from reference TRBV30 and TRBJ2-7, is SQTIHQWPATLVQPVGSPLSLECTVEGTSNPNLYWYRQAAGRGLQLLFYSVGIGQISSEVPQNLSASRPQDRQFILSSKKLLLSDSGFYLCAWSVTGYEQYFGPGTRLTVT.

This clone was counted only a few times. The CDR3 bases are TGCGCCAGCAGCTTGGCCCGATGGGACACTGAAGCTTTCTTT. Its translation is CASSLARWDTEAFF. The rearrangement joins TRBV5-1 to TRBJ1-1; D is unclear. CDR3 length: 14 amino acids. Trimming removed 0 bases at V and 3 bases at J, with 9 bases between. Germline values: CDR1 SGHRS, CDR2 YFSETQ.

This clone has more than one count but fewer than ten. V is TRBV5-1 and J is TRBJ1-1, with D possibly matching TRBD1 (6 bases). CDR3 size: 15 residues. The V end was cut by 7 bases, the J end by 1 base, with 17 bases between. Germline V CDR1 and CDR2: SGHRS, YFSETQ. CDR3 protein: CASGRREGGNTEAFF. The CDR3 nucleotides read TGCGCCAGCGGCCGGAGGGAGGGGGGGAACACTGAAGCTTTCTTT. Full variable domain (missing parts from reference TRBV5-1 and TRBJ1-1): KAGVTQTPRYLIKTRGQQVTLSCSPISGHRSVSWYQQTPGQGLQFLFEYFSETQRNKGNFPGRFSGRQFSNSRSEMNVSTLELGDSALYLCASGRREGGNTEAFFGQGTRLTVV.

The V and J genes are TRBV30 and TRBJ2-5, with D maybe TRBD1 (5 bases). CDR3 length: 13 amino acids. The germline V gene has CDR1 GTSNPN and CDR2 SVGIG (reference sequence). V shed 5 bases and J shed 5 bases, with 15 bases lying between them. Written as DNA, the CDR3 is TGTGCCTGGGAGCGAGGTAGGGGCGAGACCCAGTACTTC. Amino acids: CAWERGRGETQYF.

This clone is labeled as medium-sized (0.01 to 0.1%). The chain recombines TRBV4-3 with TRBJ1-3; tentatively, D is TRBD1 (5 bases). Between the trimmed V and J ends, which lost 3 bases and 3 bases, there was a span of 18 bases. The CDR3 sequence is 17 residues long. The V gene's germline CDR1 is LGHNA and CDR2 YSLEER. The CDR3 protein is CASSQRFGGRSGNTIYF. The DNA for the CDR3 is TGCGCCAGCAGCCAGAGGTTTGGGGGTAGAAGTGGAAACACCATATATTTT.

The rearrangement joins TRBV2 to TRBJ2-1, with unresolved D. CDR3 length: 15 amino acids. Germline V gene lookup returns CDR1 SNHLY and CDR2 FYNNEI. Trimming shortened V by 3 bases and J by 2 bases, and 11 bases separated the two germline ends. The CDR3 spells CASSDSLNPYNEQFF. CDR3 DNA sequence: TGTGCCAGCAGTGACAGTTTAAACCCCTACAATGAGCAGTTCTTC.

This clone turned up a few times. Here the CDR3 reads CASRLGQGSYEQYF. Written as DNA, the CDR3 is TGTGCCAGCCGCCTCGGACAGGGCTCCTACGAGCAGTACTTC. The chain has TRBV6-6 and TRBJ2-7; TRBD1 matches at 8 bases. The CDR3 consists of 14 residues. The germline CDR1 and CDR2 sequences are MNHNY and SVGAGI (reference sequence). V trimming: 8 bases; J trimming: 0 bases; junction bases outside the gene matches: 6.

J is TRBJ2-3 and V is TRBV7-3, with D tentatively TRBD2 (6 bases). The germline V gene has CDR1 SGHTA and CDR2 FQGTGA. The CDR3 length is 14 residues. Trimming took off 2 bases at V and 6 bases at J, with 12 bases between the two ends. The CDR3 sequence is CASSLPGVTDTQYF. In DNA, the CDR3 is TGTGCCAGCAGCTTACCGGGGGTCACGGATACGCAGTATTTT.

This clone has more than one count but fewer than ten. V gene TRBV30 combines with J gene TRBJ2-5, with 11 bases aligning to TRBD2. The germline V gene encodes CDR1 GTSNPN and CDR2 SVGIG (reference sequence). The CDR3 has 16 amino acids. V lost 5 bases and J lost 5; bases outside the gene matches: 13. CDR3 DNA: TGTGCCTGGGCCCCCCTTAGCGGGAGGGCGTGGGAGACCCAGTACTTC. This encodes CAWAPLSGRAWETQYF. The full variable domain, in which reference TRBV30 and TRBJ2-5 provide the parts outside the CDR3, is SQTIHQWPATLVQPVGSPLSLECTVEGTSNPNLYWYRQAAGRGLQLLFYSVGIGQISSEVPQNLSASRPQDRQFILSSKKLLLSDSGFYLCAWAPLSGRAWETQYFGPGTRLLVL.

The rearrangement links TRBV6-5 to TRBJ1-3; D may be TRBD1 (5 bases). CDR3 length: 14 amino acids. The V end was cut by 4 bases, the J end by 4 bases, with 11 bases between. Looked up from germline, CDR1 is MNHEY and CDR2 is SVGAGI. CDR3 sequence (DNA): TGTGCCAGCAGTTTAGCCGGGACCGGAAACACCATATATTTT. This sequence encodes CASSLAGTGNTIYF.

This chain uses TRBV30 with TRBJ2-7; a weak D match, TRBD2 (5 bases). Germline values: CDR1 GTSNPN, CDR2 SVGIG (reference sequence). The CDR3 has 17 amino acids. The V end lost 1 base, the J end lost 5 bases, and 24 bases lay between the germline ends. The CDR3 DNA reads as TGTGCCTGGAGTGAGCGGATCGGGCGTCCCCGGGTCGACGAGCAGTACTTC. It translates to CAWSERIGRPRVDEQYF.